The source of this T cell receptor beta chain is a study of T cell changes during pregnancy in multiple sclerosis. J gave up 3 bases and V 5 bases, and 2 bases lay outside the gene matches. Germline lookup yields CDR1 SNHLY and CDR2 FYNNEI. The CDR3 is 14 residues long. TCRdb keeps only in-frame clones here, not all; method: immunoSEQ multiplex PCR. The repertoire has 50,000 or so clones, roughly 92% of them found once; the top ten carry around 0.25%. This sequence originates from a female donor with multiple sclerosis, enrolled in a pregnancy study. Material: CD4+ T cells from peripheral blood mononuclear cells, obtained in the third trimester of pregnancy. The rearrangement links TRBV2 to TRBJ1-4, with 8 bases lining up with TRBD1. In DNA form, the CDR3 reads TGTGCCAGCAGTAGACAGGGGTCTAATGAAAAACTGTTTTTT. Translation gives CASSRQGSNEKLFF.